One and the same sample provided the 23 T cell receptor beta chains below, sequenced in a study of PD-1 blockade in classical Hodgkin lymphoma. This table comes from immunoSEQ multiplex PCR, and its TCRdb copy is limited to in-frame clones, with some not included. The sample consists of fewer than 20,000 clones, approximately 90% of them appearing once. All trial patients relapsed after autologous stem cell transplantation. The source material was peripheral blood mononuclear cells (PBMCs), sampled before the second cycle of nivolumab. The receptors come from a human donor with classical Hodgkin lymphoma.

This chain joins TRBV7-2 and TRBJ2-7, with TRBD2 matching 15 bases. Unmatched junction bases numbered 8, after V lost 5 bases and J lost 6 bases. The CDR3 is 16 residues long. CDR1 is SGHTA, CDR2 FQGNSA, per germline. The CDR3 loop reads CASSPRGLAGGSEQYF. The CDR3 nucleotides read TGTGCCAGCAGCCCGCGGGGACTAGCGGGGGGAAGCGAGCAGTACTTC.

The chain couples TRBV7-9 to TRBJ2-7; 7 bases are shared with TRBD1. In germline, CDR1 is SEHNR, CDR2 FQNEAQ (reference sequence). V shed 0 bases, J shed 2 bases, and the junction held 4 bases outside the gene matches. The CDR3 loop spans 15 amino acids. The CDR3 DNA reads TGTGCCAGCAGCTTAGCCGAGGGGGCTACCTACGAGCAGTACTTC. It is translated as CASSLAEGATYEQYF.

The CDR3 spells CASSDPTGGNGYTF. The CDR3 nucleotides read TGTGCCAGCAGTGATCCTACAGGGGGCAATGGCTACACCTTC. The genes are TRBV6-6 and TRBJ1-2; 9 bases fit TRBD1. CDR1 is MNHNY and CDR2 is SVGAGI in the germline V gene (reference sequence). The CDR3 extends over 14 amino acids. The ends lost 5 bases at V and 6 bases at J; junction bases unmatched: 7.

The chain links TRBV5-1 to TRBJ2-5; 9 bases are a match to TRBD1. This CDR3 spans 15 amino acids. The germline V gene encodes CDR1 SGHRS and CDR2 YFSETQ. The V and J ends lost 3 bases and 4 bases, in that order; junction bases with no gene match: 7. CDR3 nucleotide sequence: TGCGCCAGCAGCTCCGGACAGGGGATAGTAGAGACCCAGTACTTC. Translated: CASSSGQGIVETQYF.

V gene TRBV27 combines with J gene TRBJ1-1; 7 nucleotides line up with TRBD1. This CDR3 is 16 amino acids long. The J segment lost 2 bases and the V segment lost 6 bases, leaving 12 bases of the junction unmatched. The germline gives CDR1 MNHEY, CDR2 SMNVEV (reference sequence). For the CDR3, the DNA is TGTGCCAGCAGCTCTCTGGCAGGGGGTTTTAACACTGAAGCTTTCTTT. Translated: CASSSLAGGFNTEAFF.

The V gene is TRBV5-1, the J gene TRBJ2-1; D gene ambiguous. The CDR3 has 13 residues. V was trimmed by 0 bases and J by 6 bases, leaving 7 bases between them. CDR1 is SGHRS, CDR2 YFSETQ, per germline. In DNA form, the CDR3 reads TGCGCCAGCAGCTTGGTGGTAGTCAATGAGCAGTTCTTC. This codes for CASSLVVVNEQFF. The full variable domain, rest sourced from reference TRBV5-1 and TRBJ2-1, is KAGVTQTPRYLIKTRGQQVTLSCSPISGHRSVSWYQQTPGQGLQFLFEYFSETQRNKGNFPGRFSGRQFSNSRSEMNVSTLELGDSALYLCASSLVVVNEQFFGPGTRLTVL.

The gene calls are TRBV10-3 and TRBJ1-1, with 9 bases identical to TRBD1. Germline CDR1 reads ENHRY; CDR2 reads SYGVKD. Unmatched junction bases numbered 12, after V lost 6 bases and J lost 4 bases. The CDR3 is 16 amino acids. In nucleotides, the CDR3 is TGTGCCATCAGCAGACAGGGGGGTGGCGGCGGCACTGAAGCTTTCTTT. This codes for CAISRQGGGGGTEAFF.

V is TRBV19 and J is TRBJ1-6; TRBD1 matches at 7 bases. V shed 6 bases, J shed 7 bases, and the junction held 12 bases outside the gene matches. The CDR3 length is 16 residues. From germline, CDR1 is LNHDA and CDR2 SQIVND (reference sequence). The CDR3 spells CASSSLSGQKNSPLHF. In DNA, the CDR3 is TGTGCCAGTAGCTCCCTTTCGGGACAGAAAAATTCACCCCTCCACTTT.

The CDR3 loop reads CASSGGQGVLRELFF. The CDR3 DNA reads as TGTGCCAGCAGTGGGGGACAGGGGGTCCTTCGGGAGCTGTTTTTT. The chain couples TRBV2 to TRBJ2-2; 11 bases agree with TRBD1. The CDR3 spans 15 residues. V was clipped by 4 bases and J by 9 bases; unmatched bases: 7. Germline CDR1 reads SNHLY; CDR2 reads FYNNEI.

This clone was detected once. V is TRBV7-3 and J is TRBJ1-6; tentatively, D is TRBD1 (6 bases). The CDR3 sequence is 15 residues long. Germline CDR1 is SGHTA and CDR2 is FQGTGA. Trimming left V 8 bases short and J 6 bases short, with 17 bases between. CDR3 in DNA: TGTGCCAGCCTCACGCCGAGACAGGCTAATTCACCCCTCCACTTT. This gives the protein CASLTPRQANSPLHF.

The chain has TRBV7-9 and TRBJ2-1, with TRBD2 matching over 11 bases. Germline values: CDR1 SEHNR, CDR2 FQNEAQ (reference sequence). This CDR3 spans 16 amino acids. V shed 5 bases, J shed 12 bases, and the junction held 15 bases outside the gene matches. The CDR3 loop is CASSASEASGGFVQFF. CDR3 coding DNA: TGTGCCAGCAGCGCATCCGAGGCTAGCGGGGGGTTCGTGCAGTTCTTC.

In its sample, this clone was seen once. The CDR3 spells CASSFLGVAQPQHF. CDR3 bases: TGTGCCAGCAGCTTTTTAGGGGTCGCTCAGCCCCAGCATTTT. This chain joins TRBV7-9 and TRBJ1-5, with D maybe TRBD1 (5 bases). CDR3 length: 14 amino acids. Trimming took off 3 bases at V and 6 bases at J, with 12 bases between the two ends. Germline CDR1 and CDR2: SEHNR and FQNEAQ (reference sequence).

Regarding this clone: The junction differs from germline at one of its ends, possibly a read error. This rearrangement joins TRBV6-1 to TRBJ1-3; no definite D call. The CDR3 sequence is 9 residues long. The germline CDR1 and CDR2 sequences are MNHNS and SASEGT. CDR3 coding DNA: TGTGCCAGCAGTGAAAATTCCTACTTT. It specifies CASSENSYF.

V is TRBV7-9 and J is TRBJ2-2; 9 bases are a match to TRBD1. This CDR3 has 15 amino acids. Germline assignment: CDR1 SEHNR and CDR2 FQNEAQ (reference sequence). With V trimmed by 6 bases and J by 5 bases, 7 bases remained unmatched. CDR3 bases: TGTGCCAGCAGTCTCACAGGGGGCGTTACCGGGGAGCTGTTTTTT. It yields the protein CASSLTGGVTGELFF. The variable domain in full, completed from reference TRBV7-9 and TRBJ2-2, reads DTGVSQNPRHKITKRGQNVTFRCDPISEHNRLYWYRQTLGQGPEFLTYFQNEAQLEKSRLLSDRFSAERPKGSFSTLEIQRTEQGDSAMYLCASSLTGGVTGELFFGEGSRLTVL.

This rearrangement joins TRBV12-5 to TRBJ2-7; no clear D gene. The germline V gene encodes CDR1 LGHNT and CDR2 FRNRAP. V lost 1 base and J 6 bases, leaving 13 bases between the germline ends. This CDR3 has 14 amino acids. The CDR3 nucleotides are TGTGCTAGTGGTTTGGGCGAGCCTTACGGCGAGCAGTACTTC. This codes for CASGLGEPYGEQYF.

The rearrangement links TRBV7-8 to TRBJ2-5; 8 nucleotides line up with TRBD2. Germline CDR1 reads SGHVS; CDR2 reads FQNEAQ. V gave up 3 bases and J gave up 6 bases; unmatched junction bases: 9. CDR3 size: 15 residues. CDR3: CASSFERGSGKTQYF. As DNA, the CDR3 is TGTGCCAGCAGCTTCGAGCGGGGGTCGGGGAAGACCCAGTACTTC.

The chain couples TRBV4-1 to TRBJ1-4; 8 positions agree with TRBD1. The CDR3 runs to 18 residues. Germline V gives CDR1 MGHRA, CDR2 YSYEKL. Losses at the gene ends were 5 bases for V and 0 bases for J; bases not matched to a gene: 11. The CDR3 reads CASSTAWDRLATNEKLFF. CDR3 coding DNA: TGCGCCAGCAGCACAGCCTGGGACAGGCTAGCAACTAATGAAAAACTGTTTTTT.

The chain joins TRBV6-8 to TRBJ2-7; possible D gene TRBD1, 6 bases. Germline V gene lookup returns CDR1 MNHGY and CDR2 SAAAGT. The V gene lost 5 bases and the J gene lost 4 bases, with 18 bases spanning the gap. This CDR3 spans 15 amino acids. CDR3 DNA sequence: TGTGCCAGCAGTCCCCAAACAGGGACCATATACGAGCAGTACTTC. It codes for CASSPQTGTIYEQYF.

This chain joins TRBV6-6 and TRBJ2-1, with TRBD1 matching 10 bases. V lost 5 bases to trimming and J lost 7 bases; unmatched junction nucleotides: 11. Germline V gives CDR1 MNHNY, CDR2 SVGAGI (reference sequence). The CDR3 runs to 16 residues. The CDR3 here is CASSQSGTGVKNEQFF. The CDR3 DNA is TGTGCCAGCAGTCAATCCGGGACAGGGGTTAAAAATGAGCAGTTCTTC.

V gene TRBV4-2 combines with J gene TRBJ1-4; no clear D. CDR1 and CDR2 (germline): LGHNA, YNFKEQ. Trimming removed 2 bases at V and 7 bases at J, with 17 bases between. This CDR3 contains 16 residues. CDR3 amino acids: CASSQPPQPLGEKLFF. The CDR3 nucleotides are TGTGCCAGCAGCCAACCCCCCCAACCGCTGGGTGAAAAACTGTTTTTT.

The chain employs TRBV18 and TRBJ2-3; 9 bases fit TRBD2. V shed 2 bases and J 0 bases; nucleotides not matched to a gene: 3. The CDR3 contains 16 residues. Germline CDR1 KGHSH, CDR2 LQKENI. CDR3 sequence (DNA): TGTGCCAGCTCACCAATGACTAGCGGAAGCACAGATACGCAGTATTTT. Its protein is CASSPMTSGSTDTQYF.

The chain has TRBV7-6 and TRBJ2-1, with 8 nucleotides matching TRBD2. The J segment lost 9 bases and the V segment lost 6 bases, leaving 13 bases of the junction unmatched. The germline V gene encodes CDR1 SGHVS and CDR2 FNYEAQ. The CDR3 runs to 15 residues. The CDR3 DNA is TGTGCCAGCAGACGCGGGGGGAATCCCCTCGGTGAGCAGTTCTTC. The encoded protein is CASRRGGNPLGEQFF.

In this sample, this clone turned up a few times. V usage is TRBV7-8 and J usage is TRBJ2-7; perhaps TRBD1 as D (5 bases). Germline V gene lookup returns CDR1 SGHVS and CDR2 FQNEAQ. This CDR3 has 16 residues. V lost 5 bases and J lost 2, with 19 bases in between. The CDR3 coding sequence is TGTGCCAGCAGCCCGCTGGACATCGCCGGTCCCTACGAGCAGTACTTC. It codes for CASSPLDIAGPYEQYF.